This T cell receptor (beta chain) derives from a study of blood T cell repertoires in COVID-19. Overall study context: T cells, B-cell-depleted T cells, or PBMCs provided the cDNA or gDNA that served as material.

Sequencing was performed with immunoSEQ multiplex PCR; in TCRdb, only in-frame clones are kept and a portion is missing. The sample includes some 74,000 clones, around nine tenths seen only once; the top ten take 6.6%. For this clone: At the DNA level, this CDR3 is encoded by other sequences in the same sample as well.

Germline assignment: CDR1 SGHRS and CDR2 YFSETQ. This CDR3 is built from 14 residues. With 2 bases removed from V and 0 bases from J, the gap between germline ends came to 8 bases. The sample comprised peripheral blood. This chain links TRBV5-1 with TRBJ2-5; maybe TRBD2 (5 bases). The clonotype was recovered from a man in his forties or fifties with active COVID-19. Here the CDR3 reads CASSLTGYQETQYF. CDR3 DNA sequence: TGCGCCAGCAGCTTAACGGGGTACCAAGAGACCCAGTACTTC.